Shown below are 7 T cell receptor beta chains from a single sample sequenced in a study of cytomegalovirus exposure and HLA in healthy donors. Profiling relied on immunoSEQ multiplex PCR, and the TCRdb table lists in-frame clones only, not all of them. The sample records some 120,000 clones, about 90% being singletons. The specimen sequenced was PBMCs. The receptors were gathered from a man aged 30-40 years in good health and CMV-seronegative.

This chain links TRBV18 with TRBJ1-2, with D possibly TRBD1 on 5 matching bases. The CDR3 has 14 amino acids. V was clipped by 2 bases and J by 4 bases, with 11 bases between them. Germline CDR1 KGHSH, CDR2 LQKENI. CDR3 residues: CASSPDSLGYGYTF. The CDR3 region has the DNA TGTGCCAGCTCACCAGACAGTCTGGGCTATGGCTACACCTTC.

V usage is TRBV2 and J usage is TRBJ2-7; no clear D gene. In germline, CDR1 is SNHLY, CDR2 FYNNEI. The CDR3 has 12 residues. V lost 4 bases and J 4 bases, leaving 8 bases between the germline ends. The CDR3 DNA reads as TGTGCCAGCAGTGTTGAGGCGTACGAGCAGTACTTC. Protein: CASSVEAYEQYF.

The rearrangement uses TRBV18 and TRBJ1-2; TRBD1 might be the D (5 bases). CDR3 length: 14 amino acids. V lost 0 bases to trimming and J lost 8 bases, with 13 bases between them. The germline gives CDR1 KGHSH, CDR2 LQKENI. CDR3 sequence (DNA): TGTGCCAGCTCACCACCCTTAACAGGTTCCGGCTACACCTTC. It translates to CASSPPLTGSGYTF.

This chain connects TRBV27 to TRBJ2-3; D is possibly TRBD2 (6 bases). Germline CDR1 MNHEY, CDR2 SMNVEV (reference sequence). This CDR3 has 18 amino acids. V lost 6 bases, J lost 0 bases, and 22 bases lay in between. CDR3 sequence: CASSLWGVGGTSTDTQYF. The CDR3 bases are TGTGCCAGCAGCCTTTGGGGGGTTGGAGGGACTAGCACAGATACGCAGTATTTT.

The chain combines TRBV7-9 with TRBJ2-7; D might be TRBD1 (6 bases). Germline CDR1 reads SEHNR; CDR2 reads FQNEAQ (reference sequence). V was trimmed by 5 bases and J by 6 bases, leaving 23 bases between them. The CDR3 sequence is 16 residues long. Written as DNA, the CDR3 is TGTGCCAGCAGCCTATTGGACAGTTTAATCAGTCGCGAGCAGTACTTC. The encoded protein is CASSLLDSLISREQYF.

This chain connects TRBV27 to TRBJ2-7; a possible D gene is TRBD1 (6 bases). V was clipped by 4 bases and J by 1 base, with 8 bases between them. The CDR3 is 13 residues long. Germline V CDR1 and CDR2: MNHEY, SMNVEV (reference sequence). CDR3 in DNA: TGTGCCAGCAGTTCGACAGGATCCTACGAGCAGTACTTC. Translating gives CASSSTGSYEQYF.

As concerns this clone: Other DNA sequences of this sample code for an identical CDR3. J is TRBJ2-7 and V is TRBV6-5, with D possibly TRBD1 on 5 matching bases. Germline V gene data show CDR1 as MNHEY and CDR2 as SVGAGI. Trimming shortened V by 0 bases and J by 2 bases, and 8 bases separated the two germline ends. CDR3 size: 14 residues. As DNA, the CDR3 is TGTGCCAGCAGTTACTCGGGGCAGACCTACGAGCAGTACTTC. This codes for CASSYSGQTYEQYF.